The T cell receptor (beta chain) under discussion was sequenced for a study of tumor-infiltrating lymphocytes in primary liver carcinoma. For the study at large: Participating patients were men and women between 30 and 69 years old. Findings of the study overall: Relative to blood, tumors carried a significantly larger fraction of the repertoire in their top 250 clones (p = 0.039).

Starting material of about 480 ng total RNA yielded TCR beta cDNA via a constant-region primer. Three nested multiplex PCR rounds of slightly modified ARM-PCR generated TCR beta libraries. The opening two PCR rounds, ten to eleven cycles each, paired TRBV1-TRBV30 forward primers with a C-beta reverse primer. MiXCR was run by TCRdb on the multiplex PCR reads, yielding one entry per CDR3 protein. The sample holds more than 150,000 distinct CDR3 sequences, 60% seen once. Both blood RNA, taken from unsorted whole blood, and germline DNA were extracted. Chronic HBV infection affected patients, none of whom had received treatment. The ends were cut back, 4 bases at V and 4 bases at J, with 12 bases in the middle. CDR3 length equals 14 residues. CDR1 WNHNN and CDR2 SYGVQD come from the germline V gene (reference sequence). Details on this clonotype: As yet, its antigen is unknown.

The V call is TRBV10-1, the J call TRBJ2-3, with D unresolved. The specimen was peripheral blood. The receptor was derived from a middle-aged man with primary liver carcinoma and hepatitis B virus infection. The CDR3 region has the DNA TGCGCCAGCAGTGGTGGGAAGTCTGCAGATACGCAGTATTTT. Amino acids: CASSGGKSADTQYF.